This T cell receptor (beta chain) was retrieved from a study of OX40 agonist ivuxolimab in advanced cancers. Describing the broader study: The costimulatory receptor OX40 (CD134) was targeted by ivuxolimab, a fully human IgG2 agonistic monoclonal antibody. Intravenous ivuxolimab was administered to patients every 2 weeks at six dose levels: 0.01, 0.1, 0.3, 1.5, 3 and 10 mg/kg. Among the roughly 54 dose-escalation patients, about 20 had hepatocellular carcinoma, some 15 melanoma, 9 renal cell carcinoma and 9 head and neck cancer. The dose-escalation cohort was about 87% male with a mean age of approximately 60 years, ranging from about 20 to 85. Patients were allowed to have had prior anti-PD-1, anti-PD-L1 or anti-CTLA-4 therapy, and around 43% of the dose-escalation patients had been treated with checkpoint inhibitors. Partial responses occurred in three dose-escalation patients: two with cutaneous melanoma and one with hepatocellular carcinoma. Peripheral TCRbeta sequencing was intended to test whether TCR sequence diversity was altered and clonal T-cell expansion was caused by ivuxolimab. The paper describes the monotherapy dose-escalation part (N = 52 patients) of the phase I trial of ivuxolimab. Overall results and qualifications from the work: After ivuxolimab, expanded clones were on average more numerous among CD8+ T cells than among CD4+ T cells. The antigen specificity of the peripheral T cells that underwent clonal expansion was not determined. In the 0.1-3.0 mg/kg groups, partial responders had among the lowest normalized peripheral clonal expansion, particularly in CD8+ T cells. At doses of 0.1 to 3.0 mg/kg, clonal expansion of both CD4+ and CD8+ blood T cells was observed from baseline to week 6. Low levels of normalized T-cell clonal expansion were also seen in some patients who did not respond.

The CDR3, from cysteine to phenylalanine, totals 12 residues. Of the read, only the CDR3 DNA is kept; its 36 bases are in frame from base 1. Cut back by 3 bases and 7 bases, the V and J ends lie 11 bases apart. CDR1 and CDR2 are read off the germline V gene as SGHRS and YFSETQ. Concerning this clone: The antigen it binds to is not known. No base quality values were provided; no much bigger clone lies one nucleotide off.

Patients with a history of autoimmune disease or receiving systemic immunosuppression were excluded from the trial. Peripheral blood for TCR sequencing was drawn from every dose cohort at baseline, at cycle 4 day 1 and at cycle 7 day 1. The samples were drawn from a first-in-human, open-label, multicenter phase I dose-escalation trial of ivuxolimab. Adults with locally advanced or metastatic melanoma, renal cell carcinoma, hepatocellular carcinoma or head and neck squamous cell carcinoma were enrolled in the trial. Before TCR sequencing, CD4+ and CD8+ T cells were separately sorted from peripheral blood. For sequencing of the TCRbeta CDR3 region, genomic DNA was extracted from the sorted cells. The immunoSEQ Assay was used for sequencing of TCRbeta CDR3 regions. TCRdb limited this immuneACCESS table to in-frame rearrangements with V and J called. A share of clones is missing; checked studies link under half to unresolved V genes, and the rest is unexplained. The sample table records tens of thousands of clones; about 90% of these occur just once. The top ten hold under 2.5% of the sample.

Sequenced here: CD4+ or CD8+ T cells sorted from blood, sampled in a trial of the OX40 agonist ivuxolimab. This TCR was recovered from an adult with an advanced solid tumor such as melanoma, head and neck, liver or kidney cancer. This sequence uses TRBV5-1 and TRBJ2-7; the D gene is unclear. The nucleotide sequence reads TGCGCCAGCAGCTCGCCCTCAACTGAGCAGTACTTC. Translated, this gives CASSSPSTEQYF.